This section outlines one T cell receptor beta chain sequence together with its context. The data were taken from a study of blood T cell repertoires in COVID-19. Sequencing used immunoSEQ multiplex PCR; TCRdb keeps in-frame clones, though not all of them. Of approximately 240,000 clones in the sample, 82% were seen once. This CDR3 region has 16 residues. The ends lost 0 bases at V and 7 bases at J; junction bases unmatched: 9. CDR1 SGHRS and CDR2 YFSETQ come from the germline V gene. J is TRBJ2-2 and V is TRBV5-1; 7 bases agree with TRBD2. This sequence was found in a woman of 80 years or more with active or convalescent COVID-19. Sequencing input: peripheral blood. The CDR3 DNA is TGCGCCAGCAGCTTGGGCGGGGGAACGGTCGGCGGGGAGCTGTTTTTT. Translation gives CASSLGGGTVGGELFF.